This T cell receptor (beta chain) is from a study of circulating and synovial CD4+ cells in juvenile arthritis. Study results and limitations: Bulk blood CD4 samples held at least an order of magnitude more or fewer genomes than CPL. Compared with bulk blood, circulating pathogenic-like lymphocytes shared substantially more CDR3 sequences with synovial T cells. Diversity here was lower than in bulk blood CD4 cells.

Patients with active juvenile idiopathic arthritis donated these samples. With regard to this clone: Its antigen is still unknown.

Using immunoSEQ multiplex PCR, the repertoire was profiled, and TCRdb retains in-frame clones only, with some absent. The sample yields tens of thousands of clones, around 95% seen once. The source material was CD4+ T cells from blood. This sequence originates from a human donor with juvenile idiopathic arthritis.

CDR3 bases: TGTGCCAGCAGTTCTGCCGGGACAGGGGCATATGGCTACACCTTC. Translated, it gives CASSSAGTGAYGYTF. The gene calls are TRBV28 and TRBJ1-2; 10 bases fit TRBD1. The CDR3 extends over 15 amino acids. The V segment lost 4 bases and the J segment 5 bases; nucleotides outside the gene matches: 7. CDR1 and CDR2 from the germline V gene are MDHEN and SYDVKM.